In this sample, the clone carrying this T cell receptor beta chain turned up once. CDR3 length: 14 residues. In germline, CDR1 is DFQATT, CDR2 SNEGSKA (reference sequence). V was trimmed by 1 base and J by 6 bases, leaving 15 bases between them. The sample comes from a study of CD8 T cells in Susac syndrome. Negative magnetic isolation gave CD8+ and CD4+ cells; FACS enriched CD8+ TEMRA. Random hexamers were used to reverse transcribe roughly 0.45 to 1 ug of RNA. A single record per CDR3 protein comes from TCRdb applying MiXCR to the immunoSEQ multiplex PCR reads. The table includes a few hundred thousand distinct CDR3 sequences, approximately 95% detected once.

Sequencing was performed on CD4+ T cells from PBMCs. The chain recombines TRBV20-1 with TRBJ1-2; possibly TRBD1 for D (6 bases). This receptor was obtained from a human donor with multiple sclerosis. CDR3 sequence reads: CSARGADRSHGYTF. The CDR3 bases are TGCAGTGCTAGAGGGGCCGACAGGAGCCATGGCTACACCTTC.